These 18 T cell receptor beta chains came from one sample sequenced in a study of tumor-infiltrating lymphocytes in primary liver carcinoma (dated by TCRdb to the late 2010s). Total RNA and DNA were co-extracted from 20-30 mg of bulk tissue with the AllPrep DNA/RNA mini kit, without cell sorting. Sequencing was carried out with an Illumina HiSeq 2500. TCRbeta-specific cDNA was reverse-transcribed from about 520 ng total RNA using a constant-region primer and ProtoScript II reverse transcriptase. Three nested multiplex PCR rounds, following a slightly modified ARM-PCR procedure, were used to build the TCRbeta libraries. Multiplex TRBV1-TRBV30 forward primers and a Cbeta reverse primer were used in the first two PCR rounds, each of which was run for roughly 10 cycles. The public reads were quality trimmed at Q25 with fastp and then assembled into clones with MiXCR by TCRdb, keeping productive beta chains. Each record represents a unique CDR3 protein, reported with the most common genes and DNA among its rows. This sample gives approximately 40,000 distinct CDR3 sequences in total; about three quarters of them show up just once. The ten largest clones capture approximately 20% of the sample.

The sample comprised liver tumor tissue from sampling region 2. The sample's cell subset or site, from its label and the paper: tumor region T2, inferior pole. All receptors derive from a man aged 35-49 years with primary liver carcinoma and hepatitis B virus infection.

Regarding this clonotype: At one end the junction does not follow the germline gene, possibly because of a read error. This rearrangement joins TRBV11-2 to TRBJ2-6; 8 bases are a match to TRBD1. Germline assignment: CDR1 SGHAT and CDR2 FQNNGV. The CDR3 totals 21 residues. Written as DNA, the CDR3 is TGTGCCAGCAGCATGGGGGAAGACAGGGGCATTTCCCTCTCTAGGGCCAACGTCCTGACGTTC. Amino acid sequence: CASSMGEDRGISLSRANVLTF.

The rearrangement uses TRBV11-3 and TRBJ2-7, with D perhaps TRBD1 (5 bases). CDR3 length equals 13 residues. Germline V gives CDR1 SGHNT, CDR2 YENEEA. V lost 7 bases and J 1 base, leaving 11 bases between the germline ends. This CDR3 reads CASNMGQSYEQYF. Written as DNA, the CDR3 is TGTGCCAGCAACATGGGGCAGTCCTACGAGCAGTACTTC.

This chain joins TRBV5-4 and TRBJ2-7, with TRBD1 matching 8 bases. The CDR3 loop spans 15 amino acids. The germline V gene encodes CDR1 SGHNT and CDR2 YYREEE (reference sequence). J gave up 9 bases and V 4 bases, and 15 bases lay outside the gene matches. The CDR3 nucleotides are TGTGCCAGCAGCCCAACGGGGACAGGAATCAACGTGCAGTACTTC. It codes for CASSPTGTGINVQYF.

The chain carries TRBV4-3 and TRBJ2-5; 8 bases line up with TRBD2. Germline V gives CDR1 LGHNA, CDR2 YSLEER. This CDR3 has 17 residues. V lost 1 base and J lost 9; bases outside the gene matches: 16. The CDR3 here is CASSQAVSGMTGEAQYF. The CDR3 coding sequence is TGCGCCAGCAGCCAAGCGGTTAGCGGGATGACTGGTGAGGCCCAGTACTTC.

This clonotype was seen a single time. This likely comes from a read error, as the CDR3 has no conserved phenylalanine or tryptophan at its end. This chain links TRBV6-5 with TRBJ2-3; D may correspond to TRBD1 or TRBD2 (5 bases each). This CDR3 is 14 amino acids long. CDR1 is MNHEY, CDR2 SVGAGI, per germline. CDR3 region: CDWGRPHFRDTQYL. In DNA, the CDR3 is TGTGATTGGGGACGGCCGCACTTTAGAGATACGCAGTATTTG.

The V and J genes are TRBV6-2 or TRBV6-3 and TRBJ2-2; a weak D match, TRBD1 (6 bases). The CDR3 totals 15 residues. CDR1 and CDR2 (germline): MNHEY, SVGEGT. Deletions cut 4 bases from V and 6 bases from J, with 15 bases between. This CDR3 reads CASSCSIGGAGELFF. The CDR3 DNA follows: TGTGCCAGCAGTTGTAGCATAGGGGGTGCCGGGGAGCTGTTTTTT.

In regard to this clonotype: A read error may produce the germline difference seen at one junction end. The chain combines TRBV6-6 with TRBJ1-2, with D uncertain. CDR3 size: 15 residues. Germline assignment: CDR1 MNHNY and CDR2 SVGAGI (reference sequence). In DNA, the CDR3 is TGCGCCAGCAGTCTTGGAATGGGCACTCAGTATGACTACACCTTC. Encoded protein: CASSLGMGTQYDYTF.

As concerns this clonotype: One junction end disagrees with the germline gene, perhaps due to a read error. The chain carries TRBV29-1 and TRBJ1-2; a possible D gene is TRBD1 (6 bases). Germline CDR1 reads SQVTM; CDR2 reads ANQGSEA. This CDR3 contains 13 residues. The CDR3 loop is CGVFGQTNYGHTF. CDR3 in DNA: TGCGGCGTTTTCGGACAGACTAACTACGGCCACACCTTC.

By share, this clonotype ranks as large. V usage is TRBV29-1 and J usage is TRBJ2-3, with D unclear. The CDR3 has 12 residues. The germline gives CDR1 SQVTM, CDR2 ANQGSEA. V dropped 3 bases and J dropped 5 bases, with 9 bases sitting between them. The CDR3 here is CSVETPGDTQYF. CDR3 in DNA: TGCAGCGTTGAGACTCCAGGAGATACGCAGTATTTT.

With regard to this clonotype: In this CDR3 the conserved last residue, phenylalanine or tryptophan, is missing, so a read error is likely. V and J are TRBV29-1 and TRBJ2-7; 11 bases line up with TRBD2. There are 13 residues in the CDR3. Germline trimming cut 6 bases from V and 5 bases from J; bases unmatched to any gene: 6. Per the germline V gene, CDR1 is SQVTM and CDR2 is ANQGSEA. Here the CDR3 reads CSVRLAGWHEQYL. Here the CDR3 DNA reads TGCAGCGTGCGACTAGCGGGATGGCACGAGCAGTACTTA.

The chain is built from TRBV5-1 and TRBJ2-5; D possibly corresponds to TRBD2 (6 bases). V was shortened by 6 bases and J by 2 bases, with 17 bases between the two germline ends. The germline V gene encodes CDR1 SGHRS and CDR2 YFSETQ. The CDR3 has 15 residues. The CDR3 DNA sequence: TGCGCCAGCAACTTAGGTATCGGGGGTCAAGAGACCCAGTACTTC. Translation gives CASNLGIGGQETQYF.

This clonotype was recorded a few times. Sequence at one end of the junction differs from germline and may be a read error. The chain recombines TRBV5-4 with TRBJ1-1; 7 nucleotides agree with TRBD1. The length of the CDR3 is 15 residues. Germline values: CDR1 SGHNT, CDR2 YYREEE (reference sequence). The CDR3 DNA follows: TGTGCTAGCAGCTTGCGACAGGGCGGGGCCACTGAAGCTTTCTTT. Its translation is CASSLRQGGATEAFF. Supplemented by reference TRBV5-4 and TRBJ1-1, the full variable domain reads ETGVTQSPTHLIKTRGQQVTLRCSSQSGHNTVSWYQQALGQGPQFIFQYYREEENGRGNFPPRFSGLQFPNYSSELNVNALELDDSALYLCASSLRQGGATEAFFGQGTRLTVV.

DNA of the CDR3: TGCAGTGCCCCGACAGCGGGAGTCCAAGGGTTGTCGGCTACGCAGTATTTT. Its translation is CSAPTAGVQGLSATQYF. The chain recombines TRBV29-1 with TRBJ2-3, with 8 bases aligning to TRBD2. Germline CDR1 is SQVTM and CDR2 is ANQGSEA. This CDR3 is 17 amino acids long.

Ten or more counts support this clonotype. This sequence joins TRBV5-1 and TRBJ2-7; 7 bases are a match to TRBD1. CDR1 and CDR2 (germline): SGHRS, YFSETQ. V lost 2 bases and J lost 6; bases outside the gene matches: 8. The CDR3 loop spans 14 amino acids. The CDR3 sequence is CASSLLKGASEQYF. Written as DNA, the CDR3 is TGCGCCAGCAGCTTATTGAAGGGGGCAAGCGAGCAGTACTTC.

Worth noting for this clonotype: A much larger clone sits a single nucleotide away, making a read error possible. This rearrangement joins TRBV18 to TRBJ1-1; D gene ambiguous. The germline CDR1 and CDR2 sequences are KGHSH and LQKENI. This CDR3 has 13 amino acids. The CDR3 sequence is CASSWQRNTEALF. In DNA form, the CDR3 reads TGTGCCAGCTCTTGGCAGCGGAACACTGAAGCTTTATTT.

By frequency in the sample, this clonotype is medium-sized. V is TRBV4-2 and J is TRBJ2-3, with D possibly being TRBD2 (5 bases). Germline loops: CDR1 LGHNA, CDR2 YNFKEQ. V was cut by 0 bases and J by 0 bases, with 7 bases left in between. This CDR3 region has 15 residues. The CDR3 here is CASSQELGSTDTQYF. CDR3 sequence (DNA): TGTGCCAGCAGCCAAGAACTAGGGAGCACAGATACGCAGTATTTT.

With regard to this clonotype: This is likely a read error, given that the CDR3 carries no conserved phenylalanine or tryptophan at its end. The CDR3 nucleotides read TGTACCAGCAGTTTTGAGCTGAATGAGCAGTTCTTA. Protein product: CTSSFELNEQFL. V is TRBV28 and J is TRBJ2-1; D gene uncertain. The length of the CDR3 is 12 residues. Germline V gene sequence: CDR1 MDHEN, CDR2 SYDVKM.

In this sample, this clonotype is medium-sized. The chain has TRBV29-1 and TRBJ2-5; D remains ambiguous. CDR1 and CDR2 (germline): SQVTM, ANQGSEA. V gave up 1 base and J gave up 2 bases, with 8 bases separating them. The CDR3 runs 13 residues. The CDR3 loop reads CSVEVPQQETQYF. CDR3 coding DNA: TGCAGCGTTGAAGTCCCCCAACAAGAGACCCAGTACTTC.